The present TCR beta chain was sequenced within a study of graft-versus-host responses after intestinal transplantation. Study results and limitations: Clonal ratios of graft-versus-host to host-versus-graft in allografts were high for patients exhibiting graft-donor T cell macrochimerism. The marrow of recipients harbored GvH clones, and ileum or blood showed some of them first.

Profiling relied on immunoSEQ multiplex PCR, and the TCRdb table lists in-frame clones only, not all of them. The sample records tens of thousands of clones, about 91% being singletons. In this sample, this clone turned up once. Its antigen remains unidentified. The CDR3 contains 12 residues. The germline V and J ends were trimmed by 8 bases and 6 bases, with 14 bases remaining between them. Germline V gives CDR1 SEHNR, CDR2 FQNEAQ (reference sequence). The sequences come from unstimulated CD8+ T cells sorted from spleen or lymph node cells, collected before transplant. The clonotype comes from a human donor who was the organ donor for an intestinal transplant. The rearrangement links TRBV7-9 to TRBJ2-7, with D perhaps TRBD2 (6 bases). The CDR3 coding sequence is TGTGCCAGCTCTCTCATGGGGGGCGAGCAGTACTTC. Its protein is CASSLMGGEQYF.